The 7 T cell receptor beta chains presented below share a single source sample, sequenced in a study of beta chain features in type 1 diabetes. All of the isolated RNA was reverse transcribed, so expressed TCRB transcripts were sequenced. The method was immunoSEQ multiplex PCR; TCRdb's version includes in-frame clones alone and lacks a portion of them. The sample has about 930,000 clones, around a sixth seen once. Specimen: naive CD4+ T cells from blood. These receptors came from a young woman in good health.

This clone has at least ten counts. V usage is TRBV21-1 and J usage is TRBJ1-2. TRBV21-1 is reported as a pseudogene. This CDR3 spans 10 amino acids. The CDR3: CASSLRGYTF. The DNA of the CDR3 is TGTGCCAGCAGCCTTAGGGGCTACACCTTC.

In its sample, this clone was seen a few times. The rearrangement links TRBV5-1 to TRBJ2-4; TRBD1 agrees at 7 bases. Germline V gene lookup returns CDR1 SGHRS and CDR2 YFSETQ. This CDR3 contains 12 residues. Trimming took 0 bases from V and 10 from J; bases not matched to a gene: 1. DNA for the CDR3: TGCGCCAGCAGCTTGGAACAGGGGATTCAGTACTTC. Translated: CASSLEQGIQYF.

The chain carries TRBV28 and TRBJ2-2; D gene ambiguous. Trimming cost V 3 bases and J 5 bases, with 7 bases left between them. This CDR3 is 13 amino acids long. Looked up from germline, CDR1 is MDHEN and CDR2 is SYDVKM. In DNA, the CDR3 is TGTGCCAGCAGTTTCCCCACAACCGGGGAGCTGTTTTTT. Its protein is CASSFPTTGELFF.

This clone was observed a few times. The chain recombines TRBV6-6 with TRBJ1-2; no definite D call. V was shortened by 0 bases and J by 8 bases, with 10 bases between the two germline ends. The germline CDR1 and CDR2 sequences are MNHNY and SVGAGI (reference sequence). The CDR3 runs 13 residues. The CDR3 sequence is CASSYSKTVGYTF. The CDR3 DNA reads as TGTGCCAGCAGTTACTCGAAAACCGTCGGCTACACCTTC.

The sample holds a few counts of this clone. This chain connects TRBV19 to TRBJ2-1; the match to TRBD1 covers 7 bases. Germline loops: CDR1 LNHDA, CDR2 SQIVND (reference sequence). CDR3 length: 15 amino acids. V was clipped by 7 bases and J by 7 bases; unmatched bases: 13. This CDR3 reads CASTLQGLGKNEQFF. The CDR3 DNA sequence: TGTGCCAGTACCCTACAGGGGTTAGGAAAAAATGAGCAGTTCTTC.

This clone was observed a handful of times. This chain links TRBV11-2 with TRBJ2-7; D possibly corresponds to TRBD1 (5 bases). V dropped 1 base and J dropped 0 bases, with 10 bases sitting between them. The germline V gene has CDR1 SGHAT and CDR2 FQNNGV. The length of the CDR3 is 15 residues. CDR3 protein: CASSLGAGISYEQYF. CDR3 in DNA: TGTGCCAGCAGCTTAGGGGCAGGGATCTCCTACGAGCAGTACTTC.

This clone has only a few counts. This chain joins TRBV6-1 and TRBJ1-4; TRBD1 is a possible D gene (6 bases). Trimming shortened V by 4 bases and J by 2 bases, and 8 bases separated the two germline ends. The CDR3 has 14 residues. From germline, CDR1 is MNHNS and CDR2 SASEGT. DNA of the CDR3: TGTGCCAGCAGTGGCCAGGGGACTAATGAAAAACTGTTTTTT. Protein product: CASSGQGTNEKLFF.